Presented here are 27 T cell receptor beta chains from one specimen sequenced in a study of technical replicates of blood from a few donors. Assay used: immunoSEQ multiplex PCR; TCRdb lists only in-frame clones, some missing. This sample has some 80,000 clones, with around 90% found just once. Specimen: T cells isolated from PBMCs. The receptors were sampled from a human donor in good health.

The chain has TRBV7-6 and TRBJ2-3, with 8 bases lining up with TRBD1. From germline, CDR1 is SGHVS and CDR2 FNYEAQ. V was clipped by 5 bases and J by 2 bases; unmatched bases: 6. The CDR3 contains 15 residues. The CDR3 region has the DNA TGTGCCAGCAGCAGATCGGGACAGGTCACAGATACGCAGTATTTT. This gives the protein CASSRSGQVTDTQYF.

This clone was detected only a few times. CDR3: CASSPRSSNTIYF. The CDR3 nucleotides are TGTGCCAGTAGTCCCCGCAGTAGCAACACCATATATTTT. The chain recombines TRBV19 with TRBJ1-3, with D hard to call. Germline lookup yields CDR1 LNHDA and CDR2 SQIVND (reference sequence). Trimming removed 5 bases at V and 7 bases at J, with 12 bases between. The CDR3 is 13 residues long.

The chain combines TRBV5-1 with TRBJ2-7; 9 positions match TRBD2. V shed 3 bases and J 5 bases; nucleotides not matched to a gene: 12. Germline CDR1 and CDR2: SGHRS and YFSETQ. The CDR3 is 16 residues long. The chain's CDR3 is CASSSISREGLDEQYF. The DNA for the CDR3 is TGCGCCAGCAGCTCAATATCGCGGGAGGGCCTCGACGAGCAGTACTTC.

The rearrangement links TRBV7-8 to TRBJ2-3; TRBD1 might be the D (5 bases). Germline CDR1 reads SGHVS; CDR2 reads FQNEAQ. The germline V and J ends were trimmed by 2 bases and 4 bases, with 13 bases remaining between them. The CDR3 length is 15 residues. In nucleotides, the CDR3 is TGTGCCAGCAGCTTACCCGCCAGGGCTGCAGATACGCAGTATTTT. Its protein is CASSLPARAADTQYF.

J is TRBJ1-1 and V is TRBV27, with 10 bases fitting TRBD1. Trimming at V came to 3 bases and at J to 5 bases, leaving 3 bases not matched to a gene. The CDR3 is 14 residues long. Germline CDR1 reads MNHEY; CDR2 reads SMNVEV (reference sequence). DNA of the CDR3: TGTGCCAGCAGTTTGGGGGGACAGGGGACTGAAGCTTTCTTT. Amino acids: CASSLGGQGTEAFF.

This rearrangement joins TRBV28 to TRBJ1-1; maybe TRBD1 (5 bases). CDR3 length equals 12 residues. Trimming left V 11 bases short and J 6 bases short, with 16 bases between. Germline CDR1 reads MDHEN; CDR2 reads SYDVKM. The CDR3 is CAGGGRRAEAFF. The CDR3 DNA reads TGTGCCGGGGGGGGAAGAAGAGCTGAAGCTTTCTTT.

This clone has just a few counts. The chain uses TRBV27 and TRBJ1-4; no firm D call. The CDR3 totals 15 residues. V was trimmed by 5 bases and J by 7 bases, leaving 17 bases between them. Germline CDR1 MNHEY, CDR2 SMNVEV (reference sequence). CDR3 in amino acids: CASSILPSSGEKLFF. CDR3 DNA sequence: TGTGCCAGCAGTATCCTTCCTTCATCGGGTGAAAAACTGTTTTTT.

This chain joins TRBV6-5 and TRBJ2-3; 7 positions agree with TRBD2. V was clipped by 0 bases and J by 5 bases; unmatched bases: 8. The CDR3 sequence is 16 residues long. Germline loops: CDR1 MNHEY, CDR2 SVGAGI. The CDR3 reads CASSYSWREFVDTQYF. The CDR3 coding sequence is TGTGCCAGCAGTTACTCCTGGCGGGAGTTTGTAGATACGCAGTATTTT.

The V and J genes are TRBV11-2 and TRBJ2-7, with 9 bases fitting TRBD2. V was clipped by 8 bases and J by 6 bases; unmatched bases: 11. The CDR3 has 14 amino acids. Germline lookup yields CDR1 SGHAT and CDR2 FQNNGV. The CDR3 is CASLKIAGAGEQYF. CDR3 in DNA: TGTGCCAGCCTGAAGATAGCGGGAGCGGGCGAGCAGTACTTC.

The V call is TRBV9, the J call TRBJ2-7, with D uncertain. Looked up from germline, CDR1 is SGDLS and CDR2 is YYNGEE. This CDR3 region has 14 residues. V was trimmed by 1 base and J by 0 bases, leaving 8 bases between them. Written as DNA, the CDR3 is TGTGCCAGCAGCGTAACTCCTGGCTCCTACGAGCAGTACTTC. This sequence encodes CASSVTPGSYEQYF.

This clone showed up just a few times. The J gene is TRBJ1-1, the V gene TRBV11-3; unclear D gene. Trimming took 4 bases from V and 1 from J, leaving 13 bases between them. The CDR3 spans 15 residues. Germline CDR1 is SGHNT and CDR2 is YENEEA. CDR3 sequence reads: CASSSYGKGNTEAFF. The DNA of the CDR3 is TGTGCCAGCAGCTCATACGGGAAGGGGAACACTGAAGCTTTCTTT.

This chain links TRBV6-1 with TRBJ2-5; perhaps TRBD1 as D (6 bases). Per germline, CDR1 MNHNS and CDR2 SASEGT. V was trimmed by 2 bases and J by 4 bases, leaving 8 bases between them. The CDR3 covers 13 residues. The CDR3 DNA reads as TGTGCCAGCAGTGAACAACAGGGAGAGACCCAGTACTTC. It codes for CASSEQQGETQYF.

The DNA for the CDR3 is TGTGCCAGCAGAGAACAGGGGGCTTACTATGGCTACACCTTC. This codes for CASREQGAYYGYTF. The V call is TRBV28, the J call TRBJ1-2; TRBD1 matches 9 bases. Trimming took 6 bases from V and 3 from J; bases not matched to a gene: 5. The CDR3 totals 14 residues. CDR1 and CDR2 from the germline V gene are MDHEN and SYDVKM.

On this clone: Distinct nucleotide sequences in the sample also encode this CDR3. V usage is TRBV19 and J usage is TRBJ1-1; D is ambiguous. The CDR3 is 13 residues long. Germline CDR1 reads LNHDA; CDR2 reads SQIVND (reference sequence). V dropped 3 bases and J dropped 1 base, with 6 bases sitting between them. The DNA of the CDR3 is TGTGCCAGTAGTATTGGGCGGAACACTGAAGCTTTCTTT. This gives the protein CASSIGRNTEAFF.

V and J are TRBV30 and TRBJ2-1, with 10 bases identical to TRBD2. The germline V gene has CDR1 GTSNPN and CDR2 SVGIG (reference sequence). CDR3 length equals 13 residues. The J segment lost 6 bases and the V segment lost 2 bases, leaving 1 base of the junction unmatched. Here the CDR3 DNA reads TGTGCCTGGAGTTGGACTAGCGGCAATGAGCAGTTCTTC. Its translation is CAWSWTSGNEQFF.

CDR3 protein: CASSRLRDRVTYEQYF. CDR3 DNA: TGTGCCAGTAGTCGGCTCCGGGACAGGGTCACCTACGAGCAGTACTTC. The chain has TRBV19 and TRBJ2-7; 9 bases fit TRBD1. With V trimmed by 5 bases and J by 2 bases, 10 bases remained unmatched. Per the germline V gene, CDR1 is LNHDA and CDR2 is SQIVND (reference sequence). The CDR3 sequence is 16 residues long.

The chain has TRBV6-1 and TRBJ1-1, with TRBD1 matching 7 bases. Germline CDR1 reads MNHNS; CDR2 reads SASEGT. The trim removed 4 bases at V and 1 base at J, leaving 3 bases unmatched. This CDR3 spans 14 amino acids. CDR3 sequence: CASSAGGQNTEAFF. The CDR3 bases are TGTGCCAGCAGTGCAGGGGGACAGAACACTGAAGCTTTCTTT.

This chain connects TRBV27 to TRBJ1-1, with D maybe TRBD1 (5 bases). Germline CDR1 MNHEY, CDR2 SMNVEV (reference sequence). This CDR3 is built from 13 residues. The germline V and J ends were trimmed by 7 bases and 0 bases, with 9 bases remaining between them. DNA for the CDR3: TGTGCCAGCAAGGGGCGTATGAACACTGAAGCTTTCTTT. Encoded protein: CASKGRMNTEAFF.

The V call is TRBV5-8, the J call TRBJ2-7, with D possibly TRBD1 on 5 matching bases. V was clipped by 3 bases and J by 2 bases, with 9 bases between them. The CDR3 sequence is 13 residues long. Germline CDR1 reads SGHTS; CDR2 reads YDEGEE. The chain's CDR3 is CASSYQQAYEQYF. Here the CDR3 DNA reads TGTGCCAGCAGCTACCAACAGGCCTACGAGCAGTACTTC.

This CDR3 is CASSINSGSAYNEQFF. The CDR3 DNA sequence: TGTGCCAGCAGTATAAATAGCGGGAGCGCCTACAATGAGCAGTTCTTC. The J gene is TRBJ2-1, the V gene TRBV27; TRBD2 aligns across 9 bases. Germline CDR1 and CDR2: MNHEY and SMNVEV (reference sequence). The CDR3 is 16 residues long. V lost 5 bases to trimming and J lost 2 bases; unmatched junction nucleotides: 7.

This chain links TRBV9 with TRBJ1-2, with 8 bases identical to TRBD1. Germline lookup yields CDR1 SGDLS and CDR2 YYNGEE. The CDR3 consists of 15 residues. V lost 5 bases to trimming and J lost 2 bases; unmatched junction nucleotides: 8. For the CDR3, the DNA is TGTGCCAGCAGAGAAGGACAGGGCGGAAACTATGGCTACACCTTC. It is translated as CASREGQGGNYGYTF.

The V and J genes are TRBV4-1 and TRBJ2-7; D is uncertain. Trimming stripped 5 bases from V and 6 bases from J, with 14 bases between. Germline assignment: CDR1 MGHRA and CDR2 YSYEKL. The CDR3 loop spans 13 amino acids. In nucleotides, the CDR3 is TGCGCCAGCAGCTCCGGAGAAACGTCCGAGCAGTACTTC. Translation gives CASSSGETSEQYF.

In this sample, this clone turned up a few times. Other DNA sequences of this sample code for an identical CDR3. J is TRBJ1-1 and V is TRBV20-1; D possibly corresponds to TRBD1 (6 bases). V gave up 5 bases and J gave up 5 bases, with 9 bases separating them. The germline gives CDR1 DFQATT, CDR2 SNEGSKA (reference sequence). The CDR3 length is 11 residues. This CDR3 reads CSAGRGTEAFF. CDR3 bases: TGCAGTGCTGGCAGGGGAACTGAAGCTTTCTTT.

V usage is TRBV27 and J usage is TRBJ1-4; 8 bases map to TRBD1. The J segment lost 8 bases and the V segment lost 5 bases, leaving 4 bases of the junction unmatched. The CDR3 totals 13 residues. Germline V gene lookup returns CDR1 MNHEY and CDR2 SMNVEV (reference sequence). The CDR3 DNA sequence: TGTGCCAGCAGTCCGAGGACAGGGGAAAAACTGTTTTTT. Translating it yields CASSPRTGEKLFF. The variable domain in full, completed from reference TRBV27 and TRBJ1-4, reads EAQVTQNPRYLITVTGKKLTVTCSQNMNHEYMSWYRQDPGLGLRQIYYSMNVEVTDKGDVPEGYKVSRKEKRNFPLILESPSPNQTSLYFCASSPRTGEKLFFGSGTQLSVL.

Turning to this clone: Other nucleotide sequences in the sample specify the same CDR3. V is TRBV5-1 and J is TRBJ2-5; no clear D. The CDR3 is 12 residues long. Deletions cut 0 bases from V and 5 bases from J, with 5 bases between. Germline V lookup: CDR1 SGHRS, CDR2 YFSETQ. The CDR3 loop reads CASSLAGETQYF. The DNA of the CDR3 is TGCGCCAGCAGCTTGGCCGGGGAGACCCAGTACTTC.

This clone was found once. The rearrangement links TRBV28 to TRBJ1-4; D is unresolved. This CDR3 is built from 13 residues. CDR1 MDHEN and CDR2 SYDVKM come from the germline V gene. V was pared by 7 bases and J by 4 bases, with 10 bases between. The CDR3 DNA reads as TGTGCCAGCACATGGGCAGATAATGAAAAACTGTTTTTT. Translation: CASTWADNEKLFF.

The V gene is TRBV4-1, the J gene TRBJ1-2, with 7 bases aligning to TRBD1. Trimming took 4 bases from V and 5 from J; bases not matched to a gene: 10. The germline CDR1 and CDR2 sequences are MGHRA and YSYEKL. The CDR3 loop spans 15 amino acids. The CDR3 coding sequence is TGCGCCAGCAGCCCTTTACAGGGGCAGGTGTATGGCTACACCTTC. It translates to CASSPLQGQVYGYTF.